The 25 T cell receptor beta chains in this list originate from one sample, sequenced in a study of T cells in women clearing cervical HPV infection. This table comes from immunoSEQ multiplex PCR, and its TCRdb copy is limited to in-frame clones, with some not included. This sample's table has tens of thousands of clones. Sequenced input: blood buffy coat. Source of these receptors: a woman aged 18-70 years with a cervical HPV16 infection that either progressed to CIN3+ or cleared (not recorded which).

A word on this clone: Read sequence stops 3 residues before the CDR3 end, and the germline J gene provides the missing end. The rearrangement uses TRBV5-6 and TRBJ2-5; D unclear. Per germline, CDR1 SGHDT and CDR2 YYEEEE. The V end was cut by 0 bases, the J end by 5 bases, with 11 bases between. CDR3 size: 14 residues. Partial CDR3 DNA: TGTGCCAGCAGCTTGGATTTCCGCGGCGAGACC. It specifies CASSLDFRGET. The full CDR3 is CASSLDFRGETQYF.

Here the CDR3 reads CASSLALTSAYNEQFF. Incomplete CDR3 DNA: TGCGCCAGCAGCTTGGCTCTGACTAGCGCCTACAATGAG. The chain has TRBV5-1 and TRBJ2-1; 8 bases map to TRBD2. The sequenced fragment ends 3 residues before the CDR3 boundary, so the rest is inferred from the germline J gene. The CDR3 runs 16 residues. V shed 0 bases and J 2 bases; nucleotides not matched to a gene: 4. The germline CDR1 and CDR2 sequences are SGHRS and YFSETQ. Full variable domain (outside the CDR3, taken from reference TRBV5-1 and TRBJ2-1): KAGVTQTPRYLIKTRGQQVTLSCSPISGHRSVSWYQQTPGQGLQFLFEYFSETQRNKGNFPGRFSGRQFSNSRSEMNVSTLELGDSALYLCASSLALTSAYNEQFFGPGTRLTVL.

In regard to this clone: With the read ending 3 residues before the CDR3 end, the germline J gene is used to fill in that end. This chain links TRBV3-1 (or the pseudogene TRBV3-2) with TRBJ1-2; a weak D match, TRBD1 (5 bases). The CDR3 length is 13 residues. V lost 3 bases and J 5 bases, leaving 10 bases between the germline ends. Germline CDR1 reads LGHDT; CDR2 reads YNNKEL (reference sequence). The part of the CDR3 DNA that was read is TGTGCCAGCAGCCAGGGCGGGGGGTATGGC. It encodes CASSQGGGYG. The entire CDR3 sequence reads CASSQGGGYGYTF.

On this clone: The read comes to an end 3 residues before the CDR3 does, leaving the germline J gene to fill in the end. The chain employs TRBV6-2 or TRBV6-3 and TRBJ2-7; 9 nucleotides align to TRBD2. CDR1 MNHEY and CDR2 SVGEGT come from the germline V gene. With 1 base clipped from V and 0 bases from J, the junction kept 4 bases outside the gene matches. The CDR3 is 16 amino acids. This chain's CDR3 is CASSYWTSVSSYEQYF. Incomplete CDR3 DNA: TGTGCCAGCAGTTACTGGACTAGCGTCAGCTCCTACGAG.

As regards this clone: The sequenced fragment ends 3 residues before the CDR3 boundary, so the rest is inferred from the germline J gene. This chain connects TRBV19 to TRBJ2-3; TRBD2 aligns across 11 bases. Germline CDR1 reads LNHDA; CDR2 reads SQIVND (reference sequence). CDR3 length: 15 residues. V gave up 6 bases and J gave up 4 bases; unmatched junction bases: 6. The DNA read from the CDR3 is TGTGCCAGTAGACGGTTTAGCGGGGGGGCAGATACG. Translating gives CASRRFSGGADT. The entire CDR3 is CASRRFSGGADTQYF.

Points on this clone: The read terminates 3 residues before the CDR3 end, so the remaining end is supplied by the germline J gene. V is TRBV30 and J is TRBJ1-2; 8 bases fit TRBD1. Per germline, CDR1 GTSNPN and CDR2 SVGIG (reference sequence). Losses at the gene ends were 3 bases for V and 3 bases for J; bases not matched to a gene: 15. The CDR3 covers 17 residues. The CDR3 DNA, read in part, is TGTGCCTGGAGCCATAGGACAGGGCGGTGGTTGGACTATGGC. It translates to CAWSHRTGRWLDYG. The full CDR3 protein is CAWSHRTGRWLDYGYTF. The variable domain in full, with the rest retrieved from reference TRBV30 and TRBJ1-2, is SQTIHQWPATLVQPVGSPLSLECTVEGTSNPNLYWYRQAAGRGLQLLFYSVGIGQISSEVPQNLSASRPQDRQFILSSKKLLLSDSGFYLCAWSHRTGRWLDYGYTFGSGTRLTVV.

Concerning this clone itself: Coverage ceases 3 residues before the CDR3 finishes, and the germline J gene fills in the end. V gene TRBV30 combines with J gene TRBJ1-1; no reliable D call. The CDR3 contains 12 residues. From germline, CDR1 is GTSNPN and CDR2 SVGIG (reference sequence). The V end lost 2 bases, the J end lost 2 bases, and 6 bases lay between the germline ends. The CDR3 here is CAWSNSNTEAFF. Incomplete CDR3 DNA: TGTGCCTGGAGTAACAGTAACACTGAA.

On this clone itself: Read data end 3 residues before the CDR3 end; the end is taken from the germline J gene. J is TRBJ2-5 and V is TRBV7-3; possible D gene TRBD1, 5 bases. Germline V lookup: CDR1 SGHTA, CDR2 FQGTGA. The CDR3 sequence is 13 residues long. The DNA read from the CDR3 is TGTGCCAGCAGCCCAACCAGGGCAGATACC. Translated, it gives CASSPTRADT. The whole CDR3 is CASSPTRADTQYF.

CDR3: CASTHPLKGTQYF. The sequenced CDR3 bases are TGTGCCAGCACTCACCCGCTCAAGGGGACG. The rearrangement joins TRBV5-4 to TRBJ2-3; D possibly corresponds to TRBD1 (5 bases). The read stops 3 residues short of the end of the CDR3; the missing end is completed from the germline J gene. Germline CDR1 and CDR2: SGHNT and YYREEE (reference sequence). The CDR3 loop spans 13 amino acids.

By frequency, this clone registers medium-sized. The read halts 3 residues ahead of the CDR3 end, with the missing end drawn from the germline J gene. The identical CDR3 is also encoded by other nucleotide sequences in the sample. J is TRBJ1-1 and V is TRBV4-1, with D perhaps TRBD1 (5 bases). CDR3 size: 14 residues. Deletions cut 0 bases from V and 2 bases from J, with 7 bases between. Looked up from germline, CDR1 is MGHRA and CDR2 is YSYEKL. CDR3 sequence reads: CASSQETANTEAFF. CDR3 DNA, as far as it was read: TGCGCCAGCAGCCAAGAGACAGCCAACACTGAA.

Concerning this clone itself: From the germline J gene comes the end of the CDR3, since the read stops 3 residues before it. V gene TRBV5-4 combines with J gene TRBJ2-1; the match to TRBD2 covers 11 bases. V dropped 2 bases and J dropped 6; count of bases not matched to a gene: 7. Germline V gene data show CDR1 as SGHNT and CDR2 as YYREEE (reference sequence). The CDR3 runs 16 residues. Here the CDR3 reads CASSLNLAGGVNEQFF. Incomplete CDR3 DNA: TGTGCCAGCAGCTTAAATCTAGCGGGAGGAGTCAATGAG.

With regard to this clone: Read sequence stops 3 residues before the CDR3 end, and the germline J gene provides the missing end. The rearrangement uses TRBV18 and TRBJ2-1; TRBD2 matches 11 bases. This CDR3 has 17 amino acids. Germline V gene sequence: CDR1 KGHSH, CDR2 LQKENI. Trimming at V came to 3 bases and at J to 3 bases, leaving 7 bases not matched to a gene. Incomplete CDR3 DNA: TGTGCCAGCTCACCCATTGATACTAGCGGGGGCTACAATGAG. It codes for CASSPIDTSGGYNE. The full-length CDR3 reads as CASSPIDTSGGYNEQFF.

About this clone: Coverage ceases 3 residues before the CDR3 finishes, and the germline J gene fills in the end. This rearrangement joins TRBV20-1 to TRBJ2-7, with D tentatively TRBD1 (6 bases). Germline V CDR1 and CDR2: DFQATT, SNEGSKA (reference sequence). V lost 4 bases and J lost 1, with 14 bases in between. This CDR3 has 14 amino acids. The part of the CDR3 DNA that was read is TGCAGTGCTATAACCGGGGACAAATCCTACGAG. This codes for CSAITGDKSYE. The whole CDR3 region reads CSAITGDKSYEQYF.

CDR3 residues: CASSPLSGREHYEQYF. The sequenced CDR3 bases are TGCGCCAGCAGTCCCCTTAGCGGGAGGGAACACTACGAG. The V call is TRBV10-1, the J call TRBJ2-7, with TRBD2 matching 11 bases. The read ends 3 residues shy of where the CDR3 ends; the end is completed using the germline J gene. The V and J ends lost 5 bases and 3 bases, in that order; junction bases with no gene match: 9. Germline V gene data show CDR1 as WNHNN and CDR2 as SYGVQD (reference sequence). The CDR3 is 16 residues long.

Note on this clone: Read data end 3 residues before the CDR3 end; the end is taken from the germline J gene. The J gene is TRBJ2-1, the V gene TRBV7-2, with TRBD2 identical over 12 bases. The CDR3 extends over 15 amino acids. Losses at the gene ends were 5 bases for V and 2 bases for J; bases not matched to a gene: 1. CDR1 SGHTA and CDR2 FQGNSA come from the germline V gene. The CDR3 bases that were read are TGTGCCAGCAGCACTAGCGGGGGGCCCTACAATGAG. The encoded protein is CASSTSGGPYNE. The CDR3 in its entirety is CASSTSGGPYNEQFF.

To note about this clone: With the read ending 3 residues before the CDR3 end, the germline J gene is used to fill in that end. The gene calls are TRBV5-1 and TRBJ1-1; 9 positions agree with TRBD1. The V and J ends lost 4 bases and 5 bases, in that order; junction bases with no gene match: 9. Germline CDR1 reads SGHRS; CDR2 reads YFSETQ. The CDR3 is made up of 15 amino acids. The CDR3 DNA, read in part, is TGCGCCAGCAGCCGGATGGACAGGGGTGGGACTGAA. It translates to CASSRMDRGGTE. The whole CDR3 is CASSRMDRGGTEAFF.

Regarding this clone: Read coverage stops 3 residues before the CDR3 terminus; the germline J gene supplies the remainder. The V gene is TRBV7-2, the J gene TRBJ2-2, with 11 bases identical to TRBD1. CDR1 SGHTA and CDR2 FQGNSA come from the germline V gene. CDR3 length equals 14 residues. CDR3 protein: CASSLGQGVEKLFF. The part of the CDR3 DNA that was read is TGTGCCAGCAGCTTGGGACAGGGGGTAGAAAAG.

Concerning this clone itself: At one boundary the junction diverges from the germline segment, which might be a read error. The read falls 3 residues short of the CDR3 end, and the missing part is taken from the germline J gene. The genes are TRBV7-7 and TRBJ1-5, with TRBD1 matching 8 bases. Per the germline V gene, CDR1 is SSHAT and CDR2 is FNYEAQ (reference sequence). CDR3 size: 15 residues. CDR3 DNA, as far as it was read: TGTGCTAGCAGCTGGAGACAGGGGCTCAACCAGCCC. This sequence encodes CASSWRQGLNQP. The complete CDR3 reads CASSWRQGLNQPQHF.

Concerning this clone itself: The read ends 3 residues early relative to the CDR3; the germline J gene fills the gap. The genes are TRBV29-1 and TRBJ2-3; D call uncertain. This CDR3 has 15 residues. Trimming stripped 0 bases from V and 1 base from J, with 11 bases between. Germline CDR1 and CDR2: SQVTM and ANQGSEA. The CDR3: CSVEDFAEGTDTQYF. The sequenced part of the CDR3 DNA is TGCAGCGTTGAAGATTTCGCGGAAGGCACAGATACG.

About this clone: The read stops 3 residues short of the end of the CDR3; the missing end is completed from the germline J gene. The chain carries TRBV20-1 and TRBJ1-1; TRBD1 might be the D (5 bases). CDR1 DFQATT and CDR2 SNEGSKA come from the germline V gene (reference sequence). V was trimmed by 3 bases and J by 4 bases, leaving 15 bases between them. The CDR3 length is 14 residues. The part of the CDR3 DNA that was read is TGCAGTGCTAGTAGATTGACAGCCCTCACTGAA. Its protein product is CSASRLTALTE. The entire CDR3 reads CSASRLTALTEAFF.

Of note for this clone: The read ends 3 residues shy of where the CDR3 ends; the end is completed using the germline J gene. V is TRBV2 and J is TRBJ1-5; 9 bases are shared with TRBD1. Germline assignment: CDR1 SNHLY and CDR2 FYNNEI. V was pared by 7 bases and J by 5 bases, with 15 bases of the junction left unmatched. The CDR3 is made up of 17 amino acids. This CDR3 reads CASTNAVGTGWYQPQHF. The covered CDR3 bases are TGTGCCAGCACGAACGCAGTGGGGACAGGGTGGTATCAGCCC. Filled out from reference TRBV2 and TRBJ1-5, the complete variable domain reads EPEVTQTPSHQVTQMGQEVILRCVPISNHLYFYWYRQILGQKVEFLVSFYNNEISEKSEIFDDQFSVERPDGSNFTLKIRSTKLEDSAMYFCASTNAVGTGWYQPQHFGDGTRLSIL.

On this clone: The read is 3 residues too short to cover the CDR3 end, so that end is filled in from the germline J gene. V is TRBV2 and J is TRBJ1-4; D is uncertain. The CDR3 loop spans 15 amino acids. Germline V gene data show CDR1 as SNHLY and CDR2 as FYNNEI. CDR3 sequence reads: CASSDFDDYNSPLFF. The CDR3 DNA, read in part, is TGTGCCAGCAGTGACTTCGACGACTATAATTCACCA.

About this clone: The read finishes 3 residues shy of the CDR3 end, and the germline J gene is used to complete it. J is TRBJ2-1 and V is TRBV2; D may be TRBD2 (6 bases). Trimming stripped 2 bases from V and 9 bases from J, with 11 bases between. In germline, CDR1 is SNHLY, CDR2 FYNNEI. This CDR3 has 13 residues. CDR3 bases read: TGTGCCAGCAGTGAACGGGTGGGGGGTGAG. Translated, it gives CASSERVGGE. The full CDR3 protein reads CASSERVGGEQFF.

In regard to this clone: Read sequence stops 3 residues before the CDR3 end, and the germline J gene provides the missing end. The V call is TRBV29-1, the J call TRBJ1-4, with D maybe TRBD1 (6 bases). The CDR3 is 15 residues long. V lost 2 bases to trimming and J lost 2 bases, with 12 bases between them. Germline values: CDR1 SQVTM, CDR2 ANQGSEA. CDR3 bases read: TGCAGCGTTGAATTGCAAGGACAGACTAATGAAAAA. It is translated as CSVELQGQTNEK. The complete CDR3 reads CSVELQGQTNEKLFF. The variable domain in full, completed from reference TRBV29-1 and TRBJ1-4, reads SAVISQKPSRDICQRGTSLTIQCQVDSQVTMMFWYRQQPGQSLTLIATANQGSEATYESGFVIDKFPISRPNLTFSTLTVSNMSPEDSSIYLCSVELQGQTNEKLFFGSGTQLSVL.

Comment on this clone: The read halts 3 residues ahead of the CDR3 end, with the missing end drawn from the germline J gene. The chain is built from TRBV7-8 and TRBJ1-6; D unresolved. The germline gives CDR1 SGHVS, CDR2 FQNEAQ. The CDR3 has 17 amino acids. V was clipped by 3 bases and J by 0 bases, with 12 bases between them. This CDR3 is CASSFYPTSSYNSPLHF. The sequenced CDR3 bases are TGTGCCAGCAGCTTCTACCCTACGAGCTCCTATAATTCACCC.